This TCR beta chain came from a study of T cell responses to AZD1222 COVID-19 vaccine. Study conclusions and caveats: The study identified only six AZD1222 recipients as seropositive at baseline. It should be noted that donors were predominantly white British and more often female, and clonal diversity was possibly underestimated.

The data were produced by immunoSEQ multiplex PCR, yet TCRdb's version contains in-frame clones alone and is incomplete. The sample consists of fewer than 150,000 clones, about 90% of them appearing once. Points on this clone: What it binds is not known.

This CDR3 has 12 residues. V lost 9 bases and J lost 4, with 13 bases in between. Germline V gene data show CDR1 as MNHEY and CDR2 as SVGAGI. The source of this sequence is an adult in good health. The sequences come from peripheral blood, collected on day 0 of AZD1222 vaccination. V and J are TRBV6-5 and TRBJ2-7, with a weak D call TRBD1 (6 bases). The CDR3 nucleotides are TGTGCCAGGCAGGGGAGAGGGTACGAGCAGTACTTC. It codes for CARQGRGYEQYF.